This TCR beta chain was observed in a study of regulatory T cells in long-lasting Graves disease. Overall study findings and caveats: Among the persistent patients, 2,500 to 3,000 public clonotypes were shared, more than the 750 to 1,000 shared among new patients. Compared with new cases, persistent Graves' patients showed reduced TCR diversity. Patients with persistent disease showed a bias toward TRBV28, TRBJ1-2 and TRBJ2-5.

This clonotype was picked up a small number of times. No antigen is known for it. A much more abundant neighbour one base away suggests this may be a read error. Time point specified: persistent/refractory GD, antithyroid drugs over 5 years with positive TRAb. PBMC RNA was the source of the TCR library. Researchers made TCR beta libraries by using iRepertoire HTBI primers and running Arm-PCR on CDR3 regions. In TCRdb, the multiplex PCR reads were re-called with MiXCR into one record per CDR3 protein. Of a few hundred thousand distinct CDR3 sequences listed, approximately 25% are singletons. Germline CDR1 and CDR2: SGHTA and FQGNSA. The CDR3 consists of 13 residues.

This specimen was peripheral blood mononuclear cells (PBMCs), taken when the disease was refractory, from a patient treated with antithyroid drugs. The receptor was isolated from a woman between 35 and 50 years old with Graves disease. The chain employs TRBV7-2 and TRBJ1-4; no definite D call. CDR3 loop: CAGSRRPGEKLFF. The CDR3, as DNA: TGTGCCGGCAGCCGTAGACCGGGCGAAAAACTGTTTTTT.